Listed below are T cell receptor beta chains from one sample, sequenced in a study of T cell responses to AZD1222 COVID-19 vaccine. Generated by immunoSEQ multiplex PCR, the TCRdb table keeps only in-frame clones and is missing some. The table lists under 95,000 clones, 86% of them singletons. The specimen comprised peripheral blood, sampled on day 0 of AZD1222 vaccination. All receptors derive from an adult in good health. Both conserved end residues are part of each CDR3. Fields, in order: V gene, D gene, J gene, clone size, CDR3 DNA, CDR3 protein. D genes are given only for firm matches. Not every row has a clone size; where given, it reads once, few, many or a size class.

TRBV7-9,.,TRBJ2-5,medium-sized,TGTGCCAGCAGCGCCCGGAGGGGGCTCCAAGAGACCCAGTACTTC,CASSARRGLQETQYF
TRBV9,TRBD1,TRBJ1-2,few,TGTGCCAGCAGCGTTTGGACAGGGATGAGGGGCCTATATGGCTACACCTTC,CASSVWTGMRGLYGYTF
TRBV27,.,TRBJ2-2,.,TGTGCCAGCAGTAAAGACAGCACCGGGGAGCTGTTTTTT,CASSKDSTGELFF
TRBV5-1,TRBD2,TRBJ2-3,.,TGCGCCAGCACTCTAGCGGGGTATACAGATACGCAGTATTTT,CASTLAGYTDTQYF
TRBV6-1,.,TRBJ2-2,.,TGTGCCAGCAGTGAATCTCGGGCGGCCGGGGAGCTGTTTTTT,CASSESRAAGELFF
TRBV7-2,TRBD1,TRBJ1-1,.,TGTGCCAGCAGCCCCCAGGGGGCGTCTACCACTGAAGCTTTCTTT,CASSPQGASTTEAFF
TRBV11-3,.,TRBJ2-1,.,TGTGCCAGCAGCTTAGATGGGCACAATGAGCAGTTCTTC,CASSLDGHNEQFF
TRBV6-5,.,TRBJ2-1,once,TGTGCCAGCAGGCGGGACAACTCCTACAATGAGCAGTTCTTC,CASRRDNSYNEQFF
TRBV7-6,.,TRBJ2-7,.,TGTGCCAGCAGCTGGGGCAGATCCTACGAGCAGTACTTC,CASSWGRSYEQYF
TRBV10-3,.,TRBJ2-1,once,TGTGCCATCGGGGACTTCGACAATGAGCAGTTCTTC,CAIGDFDNEQFF
TRBV7-8,.,TRBJ2-3,.,TGTGCCAGCAGCTTAGAGCCGGGTACAGATACGCAGTATTTT,CASSLEPGTDTQYF
TRBV9,.,TRBJ1-2,.,TGTGCCAGCACCCCGGAAACTAACTATGGCTACACCTTC,CASTPETNYGYTF
TRBV9,TRBD2,TRBJ2-1,.,TGTGCCAGCAGCGTCGGGACTAGCGGGTACAATGAGCAGTTCTTC,CASSVGTSGYNEQFF
TRBV10-3,.,TRBJ1-2,.,TGTGCCATCAGATCCGGGGCTGTCCAAGGGGGCTACACCTTC,CAIRSGAVQGGYTF
TRBV10-1,TRBD2,TRBJ2-1,.,TGCGCCAGCAGTGCTTCGGGAGGCGGGTCGGGCAATGAGCAGTTCTTC,CASSASGGGSGNEQFF
TRBV7-2,.,TRBJ1-6,.,TGTGCCAGCAGCTTGGGGAATCGGGATTCACCCCTCCACTTT,CASSLGNRDSPLHF
TRBV7-9,.,TRBJ1-6,once,TGTGCCAGCAGCAAGGGTCAATGGACCGGGAGTTCACCCCTCCACTTT,CASSKGQWTGSSPLHF
TRBV19,.,TRBJ2-7,.,TGTGCCAGTAGTTCCTCGACCGTCCGGAACGAGCAGTACTTC,CASSSSTVRNEQYF
TRBV9,.,TRBJ2-6,.,TGTGCCAGCAGCAAAGAGGAGTCTGGGGCCAACGTCCTGACTTTC,CASSKEESGANVLTF
TRBV19,TRBD2,TRBJ2-7,once,TGTGCCAGTAGCCGCACCGAACTAGCGGGAGGGCCTTATGGCTACGAGCAGTACTTC,CASSRTELAGGPYGYEQYF
TRBV7-2,.,TRBJ2-1,.,TGTGCCAGCAGCTTAGAACCCCAGGGTAATGAGCAGTTCTTC,CASSLEPQGNEQFF
TRBV5-1,.,TRBJ2-2,.,TGCGCCAGCAGCTTGGTAGAAGTGGGCACCGGGGAGCTGTTTTTT,CASSLVEVGTGELFF
TRBV7-8,TRBD1,TRBJ2-5,.,TGTGCCAGCAGCTCCGGGACAGAAGAGACCCAGTACTTC,CASSSGTEETQYF
TRBV2,TRBD1,TRBJ2-3,.,TGTGCCAGCAGTTTGACAGGGGGAAGCACAGATACGCAGTATTTT,CASSLTGGSTDTQYF
TRBV15,.,TRBJ1-6,.,TGTGCCACCAGCAGAGGGGGCATGAATAATTCACCCCTCCACTTT,CATSRGGMNNSPLHF
TRBV9,TRBD2,TRBJ2-1,.,TGTGCCAGCAGCCCCCGACTAGCGGCGGGTGAGCAGTTCTTC,CASSPRLAAGEQFF
TRBV7-3,.,TRBJ2-4,.,TGTGCCAGCAGCTTAACTACCCTAGGGGGGTTTCAGTACTTC,CASSLTTLGGFQYF
TRBV2,TRBD1,TRBJ2-3,.,TGTGCCAGCAGCGGCCGGACAGGTAGCACAGATACGCAGTATTTT,CASSGRTGSTDTQYF
TRBV6-5,.,TRBJ1-3,.,TGTGCCAGCAGGGAGAGCTCTGGAAACACCATATATTTT,CASRESSGNTIYF
TRBV3-1/TRBV3-2,TRBD1,TRBJ2-2,.,TGTGCCAGCAGCCTTGGACAGGTCACCGGGGAGCTGTTTTTT,CASSLGQVTGELFF
TRBV30,TRBD1,TRBJ1-4,.,TGTGCCTGGAGTGCGGGGACAGGAGTAGAAAAACTGTTTTTT,CAWSAGTGVEKLFF
TRBV10-2,TRBD2,TRBJ2-1,.,TGCGCCAGCAGGGGGGGACTAGCGGGAGACCACTCCTACAATGAGCAGTTCTTC,CASRGGLAGDHSYNEQFF